A selection of T cell receptor beta chains follows, all from one sample in a study of CD8 T cells in Susac syndrome. TCRdb called the immunoSEQ multiplex PCR reads again in MiXCR, with one record for every CDR3 protein. The sample includes roughly 200,000 distinct CDR3 sequences, under 97% of them seen just once. Sequenced sample: CD4+ T cells from PBMCs. These TCRs come from a human donor with multiple sclerosis. Both conserved end residues are part of each CDR3. The order of the fields is J gene, D gene, clone size, V gene, CDR3 DNA, CDR3 protein. The D gene is left open where the match is weak. Clone size is shown for a subset of rows, as once, few, many or a class of expanded clone.

TRBJ1-1	.	.	TRBV30	TGTGCCTGGAGCGTACCGGGGTGGGGCGCTTTCTTT	CAWSVPGWGAFF
TRBJ1-2	TRBD1	.	TRBV11-3	TGTGCCAGCAGCGGGGACAGGGGCGGCTACACCTTC	CASSGDRGGYTF
TRBJ2-3	.	once	TRBV19	TGTGCCAGTAGTATCTGGGGGGGGCTTGGAGATACGCAGTATTTT	CASSIWGGLGDTQYF
TRBJ2-6	.	.	TRBV3-1	TGTGCCAGCAGCCCCTACGGCTCTGGGGCCAACGTCCTGACTTTC	CASSPYGSGANVLTF
TRBJ1-3	.	.	TRBV6-5	TGTGCCAGCAGTTACCAATCTAGCGCTGGAAACACCATATATTTT	CASSYQSSAGNTIYF
TRBJ2-7	.	.	TRBV4-3	TGCGCCAGCAGCCAAGTTAGCGGTGACTCCTACGAGCAGTACTTC	CASSQVSGDSYEQYF
TRBJ2-2	.	.	TRBV2	TGTGCCAGCAGGCTGGGGGCCGCCGGGGAGCTGTTTTTT	CASRLGAAGELFF
TRBJ1-2	.	.	TRBV9	TGTGCCAGCAGCGTCGACACATATGGCTACACCTTC	CASSVDTYGYTF
TRBJ2-1	.	.	TRBV20-1	TGCAGTGCTAGACGCTCCTGGTTAGGCCACAATGAGCAGTTCTTC	CSARRSWLGHNEQFF
TRBJ1-1	.	.	TRBV19	TGTGCCAGCCAGGGGAGCGGGAACACTGAAGCTTTCTTT	CASQGSGNTEAFF
TRBJ1-2	.	.	TRBV15	TGTGCCACCAGCAGAGTAGCCTTAGCTAACTATGGCTACACCTTC	CATSRVALANYGYTF
TRBJ1-2	.	.	TRBV20-1	TGCAGTGCTCCACGGACAGATGCCTCACGGGGCTACACCTTC	CSAPRTDASRGYTF
TRBJ1-1	.	.	TRBV5-4	TGTGCCAGCAGCTTGTTTGGGAACACTGAAGCTTTCTTT	CASSLFGNTEAFF
TRBJ2-7	.	.	TRBV5-1	TGCGCCAGCAGCTTGGCAGGTCTCAGCCTCCACGAGCAGTACTTC	CASSLAGLSLHEQYF
TRBJ1-6	.	.	TRBV3-1	TGTGCCAGCAGGGAACAGGGTGCCCAATCACCCCTCCACTTT	CASREQGAQSPLHF
TRBJ1-1	.	.	TRBV9	TGTGCCAGCAGCGTAACAGGCTACACTGAAGCTTTCTTT	CASSVTGYTEAFF
TRBJ1-5	.	.	TRBV15	TGTGCCACCAGCAGAGAGGACGGTAGCAATCAGCCCCAGCATTTT	CATSREDGSNQPQHF
TRBJ2-7	TRBD1	once	TRBV7-2	TGTGCCAGCAGTAAACAGGGGGCGCGTTTCTCCGAGCAGTACTTC	CASSKQGARFSEQYF
TRBJ2-5	.	.	TRBV29-1	TGCAGCGTTGAACGAGGCGTGGGCCAAGAGACCCAGTACTTC	CSVERGVGQETQYF
TRBJ1-1	.	.	TRBV30	TGTGCCTGGAGTGCACTCCGCAGGGGCGTTGGAACTGAAGCTTTCTTT	CAWSALRRGVGTEAFF
TRBJ1-2	.	.	TRBV7-9	TGTGCCAGCAGCTTTTCGGGACGTTCAGGAGGCTACACCTTC	CASSFSGRSGGYTF
TRBJ2-1	.	.	TRBV2	TGTGCCAGCAGTGGTTCCGAGCCCCATGAGCAGTTCTTC	CASSGSEPHEQFF
TRBJ2-1	TRBD1	.	TRBV9	TGTGCCAGCAGCGTCAGGACAGGTACCCCCAGTGAGCAGTTCTTC	CASSVRTGTPSEQFF
TRBJ2-2	.	.	TRBV29-1	TGCAGCGTACTTACAGTGGGGATCACCGGGGAGCTGTTTTTT	CSVLTVGITGELFF
TRBJ2-5	.	.	TRBV6-2/TRBV6-3	TGTGCCAGCAGTTACGGATGGGAGGTTGGGGAGACCCAGTACTTC	CASSYGWEVGETQYF
TRBJ1-5	.	.	TRBV7-9	TGTGCCAGCAGCTTAGGCGTTGGGACGGGCAATCAGCCCCAGCATTTT	CASSLGVGTGNQPQHF